These 9 T cell receptor beta chains came from one sample sequenced in a study of CD8 T cells in ankylosing spondylitis. TCRdb re-analysed the 5' RACE reads in MiXCR, keeping a single row per CDR3 protein. Of 150,000 to 250,000 distinct CDR3 sequences listed, about 13% are singletons. The sequenced sample was blood, either unsorted or a sorted T cell fraction (not recorded which). These receptors came from a male donor with ankylosing spondylitis or in good health (not recorded which).

The gene calls are TRBV29-1 and TRBJ2-5; 7 bases are shared with TRBD2. V gave up 0 bases and J gave up 5 bases; unmatched junction bases: 15. Germline CDR1 and CDR2: SQVTM and ANQGSEA. This CDR3 has 17 amino acids. Here the CDR3 DNA reads TGCAGCGTTGAAGATGAGGGTAGCGGGCCCCATGGGGAGACCCAGTACTTC. Encoded protein: CSVEDEGSGPHGETQYF.

V usage is TRBV20-1 and J usage is TRBJ2-1; 9 bases line up with TRBD2. The CDR3 has 15 residues. V gave up 4 bases and J gave up 0 bases; unmatched junction bases: 4. Germline loops: CDR1 DFQATT, CDR2 SNEGSKA (reference sequence). CDR3 DNA sequence: TGCAGTGCTAATAGCGGGGGAAGCTCCTACAATGAGCAGTTCTTC. Protein product: CSANSGGSSYNEQFF.

There are a few counts of this clonotype. The chain recombines TRBV5-1 with TRBJ2-5, with 8 bases aligning to TRBD2. CDR1 is SGHRS, CDR2 YFSETQ, per germline. This CDR3 spans 17 amino acids. V lost 2 bases to trimming and J lost 1 base; unmatched junction nucleotides: 10. The CDR3 DNA reads as TGCGCCAGCAGCTTCCGCCCCCAACTAGCGGTCCAAGAGACCCAGTACTTC. Its translation is CASSFRPQLAVQETQYF.

The chain carries TRBV7-9 and TRBJ1-3; D might be TRBD1 (6 bases). Germline V gives CDR1 SEHNR, CDR2 FQNEAQ (reference sequence). V lost 5 bases, J lost 0 bases, and 17 bases lay in between. The length of the CDR3 is 17 residues. CDR3 bases: TGTGCCAGCAGCCCTACCCTAGGACAGAGCTCTGGAAACACCATATATTTT. Residues: CASSPTLGQSSGNTIYF.

The chain is built from TRBV7-9 and TRBJ2-7; tentative D call: TRBD1 (5 bases). The germline gives CDR1 SEHNR, CDR2 FQNEAQ (reference sequence). Trimming took off 1 base at V and 5 bases at J, with 21 bases between the two ends. CDR3 length: 17 amino acids. The CDR3 bases are TGTGCCAGCAGCTTAGTTCTTTGGGGCTTAAGGCAGGACGAGCAGTACTTC. Encoded protein: CASSLVLWGLRQDEQYF.

The rearrangement links TRBV7-9 to TRBJ2-3; D is uncertain. Trimming shortened V by 5 bases and J by 2 bases, and 8 bases separated the two germline ends. Germline CDR1 SEHNR, CDR2 FQNEAQ (reference sequence). The CDR3 length is 13 residues. In DNA, the CDR3 is TGTGCCAGCAGCCCTATATTCACAGATACGCAGTATTTT. This encodes CASSPIFTDTQYF.

This clonotype appeared a few times. This chain uses TRBV27 with TRBJ2-5; possible D gene TRBD2, 5 bases. This CDR3 contains 14 residues. Germline CDR1 reads MNHEY; CDR2 reads SMNVEV (reference sequence). Trimming stripped 4 bases from V and 5 bases from J, with 14 bases between. In DNA, the CDR3 is TGTGCCAGCAGTTCTGATATATCGGGGGAGACCCAGTACTTC. Translating it yields CASSSDISGETQYF.

This clonotype has a handful of counts. The chain employs TRBV5-8 and TRBJ2-5; no definite D call. V was clipped by 3 bases and J by 1 base, with 4 bases between them. The CDR3 is 12 amino acids. Germline V gives CDR1 SGHTS, CDR2 YDEGEE. The CDR3 DNA is TGTGCCAGCAGCTCGTCCCAAGAGACCCAGTACTTC. Protein: CASSSSQETQYF.

The chain employs TRBV3-1 and TRBJ1-5, with no clear D. V lost 0 bases to trimming and J lost 7 bases, with 7 bases between them. This CDR3 has 13 amino acids. Germline CDR1 reads LGHDT; CDR2 reads YNNKEL (reference sequence). CDR3 loop: CASSQENRQPQHF. For the CDR3, the DNA is TGTGCCAGCAGCCAAGAAAATAGGCAGCCCCAGCATTTT.